What follows describes a single T cell receptor (beta chain). Its antigen is currently unknown. The CDR3 extends over 15 amino acids. V lost 5 bases and J lost 3; bases outside the gene matches: 10. Germline V gives CDR1 MGHRA, CDR2 YSYEKL. This entry comes from a study of shared clonotypes between healthy human individuals. Study results and limitations: Although depth was large, rarefaction showed that sequencing of the sorted subsets was incomplete. In general, naive subsets displayed greater estimated richness than memory subsets did.

Genomic DNA per cell subset filled all wells of several immunoSEQ plates. The assay was immunoSEQ multiplex PCR, and TCRdb's table has in-frame clones only and misses some. The sample lists hundreds of thousands of clones; roughly 98% were seen once. CD45RO negativity and positive selection for CCR7 defined naive CD8 cells, a population that excluded terminally differentiated effector memory CD45RA+ cells. The V and J genes are TRBV4-1 and TRBJ2-7, with 7 bases aligning to TRBD1. Sequencing was performed on naive CD8+ T cells sorted from blood. The receptor comes from a man aged 25-40 years in good health. The CDR3 here is CASSKTGQPSYEQYF. In nucleotides, the CDR3 is TGCGCCAGCAGCAAGACAGGGCAACCTAGCTACGAGCAGTACTTC.